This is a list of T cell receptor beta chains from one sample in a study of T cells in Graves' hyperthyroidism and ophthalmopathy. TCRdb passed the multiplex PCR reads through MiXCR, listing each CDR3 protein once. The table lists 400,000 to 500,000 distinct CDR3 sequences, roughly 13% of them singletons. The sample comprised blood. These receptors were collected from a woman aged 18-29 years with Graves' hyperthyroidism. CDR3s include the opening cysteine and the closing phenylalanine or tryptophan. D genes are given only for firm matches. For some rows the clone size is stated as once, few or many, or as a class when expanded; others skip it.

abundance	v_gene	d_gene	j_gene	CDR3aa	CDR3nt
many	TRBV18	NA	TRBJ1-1	CASSPFAGVTEAFF	TGTGCCAGCTCACCATTTGCTGGGGTCACTGAAGCTTTCTTT
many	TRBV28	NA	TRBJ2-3	CASSLLASNTDTQYF	TGTGCCAGCAGTTTACTAGCCTCGAACACAGATACGCAGTATTTT
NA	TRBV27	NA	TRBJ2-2	CASTSSGELFF	TGTGCCAGCACCTCCAGCGGGGAGCTGTTTTTT
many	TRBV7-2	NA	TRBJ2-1	CASSLVWGRGFSYNEQFF	TGTGCCAGCAGCTTAGTTTGGGGGAGGGGGTTCTCCTACAATGAGCAGTTCTTC
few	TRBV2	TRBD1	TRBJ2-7	CASRRDRSYYEQYF	TGTGCCAGCAGGAGGGACAGGAGTTACTACGAGCAGTACTTC
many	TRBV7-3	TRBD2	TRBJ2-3	CASSPGRGGWDTQYF	TGTGCCAGCAGCCCGGGGCGCGGGGGGTGGGATACGCAGTATTTT
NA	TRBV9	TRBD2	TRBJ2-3	CASSAGLDSTDTQYF	TGTGCCAGCAGCGCAGGACTAGACTCCACAGATACGCAGTATTTT
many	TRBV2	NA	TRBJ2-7	CASREPQGGRYEQYF	TGTGCCAGCAGGGAACCACAGGGGGGGAGGTACGAGCAGTACTTC
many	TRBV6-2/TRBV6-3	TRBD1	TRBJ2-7	CASSYSPDRVEQYF	TGTGCCAGCAGTTACTCCCCGGACAGGGTCGAGCAGTACTTC
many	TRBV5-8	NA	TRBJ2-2	CASSSWTGELFF	TGTGCCAGCAGCTCATGGACCGGGGAGCTGTTTTTT
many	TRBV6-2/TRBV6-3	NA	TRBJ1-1	CASRLNTEAFF	TGTGCCAGCAGACTGAACACTGAAGCTTTCTTT
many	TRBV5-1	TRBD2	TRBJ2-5	CASRGTSVGQETQYF	TGCGCCAGCAGGGGGACTAGCGTTGGTCAAGAGACCCAGTACTTC
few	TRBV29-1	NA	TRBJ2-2	CSVQVTTGELFF	TGCAGCGTTCAAGTCACCACCGGGGAGCTGTTTTTT
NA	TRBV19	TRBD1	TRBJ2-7	CASSKGAQGEQYF	TGTGCCAGTAGTAAGGGGGCGCAGGGTGAGCAGTACTTC
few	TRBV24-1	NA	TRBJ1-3	CATSDGEPISGNTIYF	TGTGCCACCAGTGATGGCGAACCCATCTCTGGAAACACCATATATTTT
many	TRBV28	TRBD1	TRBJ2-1	CASSETGGAYNEQFF	TGTGCCAGCAGTGAGACAGGGGGGGCCTACAATGAGCAGTTCTTC
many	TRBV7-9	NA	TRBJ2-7	CASSLAQGLEQYF	TGTGCCAGCAGCTTAGCGCAGGGTCTCGAGCAGTACTTC
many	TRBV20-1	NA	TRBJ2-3	CSATLFRMTDTQYF	TGCAGTGCCACCCTTTTTAGGATGACGGATACGCAGTATTTT
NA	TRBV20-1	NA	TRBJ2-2	CSAPRETGELFF	TGCAGTGCTCCCAGGGAAACCGGGGAGCTGTTTTTT
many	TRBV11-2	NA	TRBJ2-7	CASSLDFRGISSYEQYF	TGTGCCAGCAGCTTAGATTTCCGCGGGATAAGCTCCTACGAGCAGTACTTC
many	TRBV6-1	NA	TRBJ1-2	CASSYGAETNYGYTF	TGTGCCAGCAGTTATGGGGCCGAGACTAACTATGGCTACACCTTC
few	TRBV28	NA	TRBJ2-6	CASSLGGIGANVLTF	TGTGCCAGCAGTTTAGGGGGTATCGGGGCCAACGTCCTGACTTTC
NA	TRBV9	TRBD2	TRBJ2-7	CASSVGPGGSYEQYF	TGTGCCAGCAGCGTAGGTCCGGGAGGCTCCTACGAGCAGTACTTC
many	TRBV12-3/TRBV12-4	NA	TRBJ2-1	CASRPDITYNEQFF	TGTGCCAGCAGACCGGACATTACCTACAATGAGCAGTTCTTC
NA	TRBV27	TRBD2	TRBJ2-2	CASSLGGVGGELFF	TGTGCCAGCAGTTTAGGGGGGGTCGGAGGGGAGCTGTTTTTT
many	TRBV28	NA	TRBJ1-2	CASSLLDPRRPGDPYYGYTF	TGTGCCAGCAGTTTACTAGACCCACGGAGACCCGGCGATCCTTACTATGGCTACACCTTC
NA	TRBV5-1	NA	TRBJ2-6	CASSLTGFSGANVLTF	TGCGCCAGCAGCTTGACAGGGTTCTCTGGGGCCAACGTCCTGACTTTC
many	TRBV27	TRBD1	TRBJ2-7	CASSLRRQGFYEQYF	TGTGCCAGCAGTCTCCGGCGACAGGGGTTCTACGAGCAGTACTTC
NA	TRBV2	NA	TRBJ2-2	CASSEGPGELFF	TGTGCCAGCAGTGAGGGTCCCGGGGAGCTGTTTTTT
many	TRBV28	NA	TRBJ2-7	CASKFGEQYF	TGTGCCAGCAAGTTTGGCGAGCAGTACTTC